This TCR beta chain comes out of a study of beta chain features in type 1 diabetes. Findings of the study overall: TCRB CDR3s were moderately but significantly shorter in Type 1 diabetes patients in all four CD4+ subsets.

CDR1 is SEHNR, CDR2 FQNEAQ, per germline (reference sequence). CDR3 size: 16 residues. V was clipped by 4 bases and J by 5 bases, with 18 bases between them. The entirety of the isolated RNA underwent reverse transcription, so expressed TCRB transcripts were sequenced. Assay: immunoSEQ multiplex PCR; the TCRdb copy retains only in-frame clones and omits some. The table shows roughly 260,000 clones, with about 20% occurring only once. This clone turned up a few times. What it recognizes is unknown. The specimen was naive CD4+ T cells from blood. The J gene is TRBJ2-1, the V gene TRBV7-9; the D gene is possibly TRBD2 (6 bases). This clonotype was sampled from a woman between 40 and 55 years old with type 1 diabetes. CDR3 sequence (DNA): TGTGCCAGCAGCTCCCCAACCAGCGGGTATCACAATGAGCAGTTCTTC. The encoded protein is CASSSPTSGYHNEQFF.